These 3 T cell receptor beta chains originate from one sample sequenced in a study of OX40 agonist ivuxolimab in advanced cancers. Measured with immunoSEQ multiplex PCR; TCRdb has only the in-frame clones, and not every one. This table holds about 63,000 clones, roughly nine tenths found once. The material was CD4+ or CD8+ T cells sorted from blood, obtained in a trial of the OX40 agonist ivuxolimab. These receptors were obtained from an adult with an advanced solid tumor such as melanoma, head and neck, liver or kidney cancer.

The V and J genes are TRBV5-1 and TRBJ2-5; a possible D gene is TRBD1 (7 bases). Germline values: CDR1 SGHRS, CDR2 YFSETQ. With 0 bases removed from V and 5 bases from J, the gap between germline ends came to 20 bases. The CDR3 covers 17 residues. This CDR3 is CASSLEARGTGLETQYF. The CDR3 coding sequence is TGCGCCAGCAGCTTGGAGGCCAGGGGGACTGGCTTGGAGACCCAGTACTTC.

The chain employs TRBV5-1 and TRBJ2-7; TRBD1 agrees at 7 bases. The ends lost 2 bases at V and 4 bases at J; junction bases unmatched: 6. The CDR3 is 14 residues long. The germline CDR1 and CDR2 sequences are SGHRS and YFSETQ. CDR3 in DNA: TGCGCCAGCAGCTTTGGGACAGATGCTTACGAGCAGTACTTC. Translated, it gives CASSFGTDAYEQYF.

The chain links TRBV21-1 to TRBJ2-5; the D call in the table, TRBD2, was not verified against the DNA. TRBV21-1 is a listed pseudogene. The CDR3 extends over 18 amino acids. CDR3: CASSHFSVGDLVKETQYF. In nucleotides, the CDR3 is TGTGCCAGCAGCCATTTTTCGGTCGGGGACTTAGTAAAAGAGACCCAGTACTTC.